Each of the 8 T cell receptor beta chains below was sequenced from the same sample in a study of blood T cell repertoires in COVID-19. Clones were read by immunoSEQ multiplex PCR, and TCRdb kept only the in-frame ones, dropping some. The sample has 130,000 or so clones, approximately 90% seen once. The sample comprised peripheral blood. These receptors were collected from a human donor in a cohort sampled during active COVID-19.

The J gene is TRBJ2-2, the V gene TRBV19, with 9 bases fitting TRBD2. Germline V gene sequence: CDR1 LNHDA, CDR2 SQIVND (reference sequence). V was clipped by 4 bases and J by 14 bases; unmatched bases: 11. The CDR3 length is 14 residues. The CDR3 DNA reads TGTGCCAGTAGTAAGGCTAGCGGGGTGGATACCCTGTTTTTT. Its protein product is CASSKASGVDTLFF.

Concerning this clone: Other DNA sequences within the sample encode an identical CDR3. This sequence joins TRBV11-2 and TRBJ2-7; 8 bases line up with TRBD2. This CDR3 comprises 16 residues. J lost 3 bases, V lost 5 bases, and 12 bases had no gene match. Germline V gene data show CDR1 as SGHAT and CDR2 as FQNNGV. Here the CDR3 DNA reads TGTGCCAGCAGCCCACTATCGGGAGGGTCACTCTACGAGCAGTACTTC. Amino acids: CASSPLSGGSLYEQYF. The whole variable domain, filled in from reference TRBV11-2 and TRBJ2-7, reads EAGVAQSPRYKIIEKRQSVAFWCNPISGHATLYWYQQILGQGPKLLIQFQNNGVVDDSQLPKDRFSAERLKGVDSTLKIQPAKLEDSAVYLCASSPLSGGSLYEQYFGPGTRLTVT.

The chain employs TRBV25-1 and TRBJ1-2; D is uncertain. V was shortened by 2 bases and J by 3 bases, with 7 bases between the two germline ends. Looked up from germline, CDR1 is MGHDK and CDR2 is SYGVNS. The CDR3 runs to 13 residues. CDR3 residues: CASSEGGHYGYTF. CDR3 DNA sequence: TGTGCCAGCAGTGAAGGTGGGCACTATGGCTACACCTTC.

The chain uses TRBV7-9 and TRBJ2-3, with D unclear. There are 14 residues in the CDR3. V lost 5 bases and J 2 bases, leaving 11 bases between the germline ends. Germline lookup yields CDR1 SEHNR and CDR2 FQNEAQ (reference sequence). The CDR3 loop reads CASSPSRPTDTQYF. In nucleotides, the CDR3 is TGTGCCAGCAGCCCGTCGCGGCCCACAGATACGCAGTATTTT.

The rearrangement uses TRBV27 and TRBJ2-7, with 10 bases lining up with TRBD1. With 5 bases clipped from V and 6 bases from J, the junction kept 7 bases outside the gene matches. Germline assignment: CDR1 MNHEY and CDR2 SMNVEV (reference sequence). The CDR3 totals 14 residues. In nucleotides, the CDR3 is TGTGCCAGCAGTACGATAAGGACAGGGGGCGAGCAGTACTTC. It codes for CASSTIRTGGEQYF.

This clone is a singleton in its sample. The CDR3 protein is CASSAPGYEQYF. The CDR3, as DNA: TGTGCCAGCAGCGCCCCAGGATACGAGCAGTACTTC. The chain employs TRBV2 and TRBJ2-7; D unclear. The CDR3 runs to 12 residues. Germline loops: CDR1 SNHLY, CDR2 FYNNEI. V lost 6 bases and J lost 4, with 10 bases in between.

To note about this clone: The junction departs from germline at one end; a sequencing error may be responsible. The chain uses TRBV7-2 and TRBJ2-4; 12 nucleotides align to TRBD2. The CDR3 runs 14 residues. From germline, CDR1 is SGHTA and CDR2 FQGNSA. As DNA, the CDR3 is TGTGCCAGCAGCCTAGCGGGAGGGTTAGACATTCAGTACTTC. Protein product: CASSLAGGLDIQYF.

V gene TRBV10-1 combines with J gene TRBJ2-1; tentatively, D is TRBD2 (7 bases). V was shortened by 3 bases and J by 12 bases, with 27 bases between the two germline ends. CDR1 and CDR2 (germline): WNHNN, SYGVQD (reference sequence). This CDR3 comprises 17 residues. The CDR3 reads CASSDLPPGDGRGAQFF. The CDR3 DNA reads TGCGCCAGCAGTGACCTACCTCCCGGGGACGGACGGGGGGCGCAGTTCTTC.